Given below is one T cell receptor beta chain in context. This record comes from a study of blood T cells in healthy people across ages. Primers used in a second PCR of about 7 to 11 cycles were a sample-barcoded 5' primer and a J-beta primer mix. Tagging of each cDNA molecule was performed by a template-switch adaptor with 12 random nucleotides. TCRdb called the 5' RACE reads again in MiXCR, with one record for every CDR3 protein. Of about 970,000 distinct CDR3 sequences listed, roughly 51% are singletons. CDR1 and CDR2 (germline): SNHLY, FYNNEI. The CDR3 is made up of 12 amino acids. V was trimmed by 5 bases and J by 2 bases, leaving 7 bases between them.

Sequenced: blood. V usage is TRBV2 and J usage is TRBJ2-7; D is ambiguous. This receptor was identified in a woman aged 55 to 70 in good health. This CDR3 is CASSQQAYEQYF. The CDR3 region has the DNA TGTGCCAGCAGTCAACAAGCCTACGAGCAGTACTTC.